A single sample is the source of the 8 T cell receptor beta chains below, sequenced in a study of T cells in Graves' hyperthyroidism and ophthalmopathy. Using RNA transcripts as the source, TCR beta CDR3 regions were amplified. The primer set for the first-round RT-PCR of the TCR CDR3 was HTBI. TCRdb reprocessed the multiplex PCR reads with MiXCR, giving one entry per CDR3 protein. The repertoire holds hundreds of thousands of distinct CDR3 sequences, with more than 11% as singletons. The sample was blood. The receptor set was obtained from a woman aged 25-40 years with Graves' hyperthyroidism.

The chain employs TRBV11-3 and TRBJ2-5; D is unclear. Germline CDR1 is SGHNT and CDR2 is YENEEA. V shed 2 bases and J shed 1 base, with 11 bases lying between them. The CDR3 contains 15 residues. CDR3 bases: TGTGCCAGCAGCTTAAGTTTCCAGGCCCAAGAGACCCAGTACTTC. Translated: CASSLSFQAQETQYF.

In its sample, this clonotype was seen many times. The chain has TRBV20-1 and TRBJ2-5, with D possibly TRBD1 on 6 matching bases. CDR3 length: 11 residues. Germline V gives CDR1 DFQATT, CDR2 SNEGSKA (reference sequence). V lost 7 bases and J lost 5, with 11 bases in between. CDR3 sequence: CSVKRGETQYF. CDR3 nucleotides: TGCAGTGTAAAAAGGGGGGAGACCCAGTACTTC.

V gene TRBV19 combines with J gene TRBJ1-6; D is perhaps TRBD1 (6 bases). The CDR3 sequence is 15 residues long. The germline gives CDR1 LNHDA, CDR2 SQIVND (reference sequence). The V gene lost 1 base and the J gene lost 7 bases, with 11 bases spanning the gap. CDR3 sequence reads: CASSIAGTQNSPLHF. In DNA, the CDR3 is TGTGCCAGTAGTATAGCCGGGACACAAAATTCACCCCTCCACTTT.

The chain uses TRBV18 and TRBJ2-1, with TRBD1 matching 9 bases. Germline CDR1 KGHSH, CDR2 LQKENI. The CDR3 loop spans 14 amino acids. The ends lost 3 bases at V and 6 bases at J; junction bases unmatched: 3. As DNA, the CDR3 is TGTGCCAGCTCACCCCCGGGACAGGGCAATGAGCAGTTCTTC. As protein: CASSPPGQGNEQFF. Full variable domain (outside the CDR3, taken from reference TRBV18 and TRBJ2-1): NAGVMQNPRHLVRRRGQEARLRCSPMKGHSHVYWYRQLPEEGLKFMVYLQKENIIDESGMPKERFSAEFPKEGPSILRIQQVVRGDSAAYFCASSPPGQGNEQFFGPGTRLTVL.

At least ten counts were recorded for this clonotype. The chain recombines TRBV2 with TRBJ1-1, with 7 nucleotides matching TRBD1. This CDR3 contains 14 residues. Trimming at V came to 6 bases and at J to 5 bases, leaving 9 bases not matched to a gene. Germline CDR1 and CDR2: SNHLY and FYNNEI. The CDR3 loop is CASSRGQARTEAFF. The DNA of the CDR3 is TGTGCCAGCAGCCGAGGACAGGCGAGGACTGAAGCTTTCTTT.

This clonotype has more than one count but fewer than ten. The genes are TRBV7-9 and TRBJ2-7; perhaps TRBD2 as D (5 bases). Trimming cost V 1 base and J 0 bases, with 16 bases left between them. The CDR3 extends over 17 amino acids. Germline CDR1 SEHNR, CDR2 FQNEAQ (reference sequence). CDR3 in DNA: TGTGCCAGCAGCTTAGTAGGTCATGGGAGAAACTCCTACGAGCAGTACTTC. Its protein product is CASSLVGHGRNSYEQYF.

The genes are TRBV10-3 and TRBJ1-2; no clear D gene. Germline CDR1 ENHRY, CDR2 SYGVKD. The length of the CDR3 is 13 residues. V was pared by 7 bases and J by 4 bases, with 13 bases between. The CDR3 nucleotides are TGTGCCATCAAAGGGCAGCCGAGCTATGGCTACACCTTC. It encodes CAIKGQPSYGYTF.

In this sample, this clonotype turned up many times. The rearrangement joins TRBV11-3 to TRBJ2-1; maybe TRBD2 (6 bases). CDR3 length: 13 residues. Trimming cost V 1 base and J 9 bases, with 10 bases left between them. CDR1 is SGHNT and CDR2 is YENEEA in the germline V gene. CDR3 sequence: CASSLVEGGEQFF. The CDR3 nucleotides are TGTGCCAGCAGCTTAGTGGAGGGCGGTGAGCAGTTCTTC.